The 20 T cell receptor beta chains given below trace back to one sample, sequenced in a study of T cell responses to AZD1222 COVID-19 vaccine. Here immunoSEQ multiplex PCR was the method, and the copy in TCRdb shows in-frame clones only, minus some. The sample shows tens of thousands of clones, 85% to 90% of them seen only once. The sequencing here drew on peripheral blood, taken on day 0 of AZD1222 vaccination. These receptors all come from an adult in good health.

The rearrangement uses TRBV5-1 and TRBJ1-1; D is perhaps TRBD1 (6 bases). Trimming left V 0 bases short and J 11 bases short, with 11 bases between. The germline V gene encodes CDR1 SGHRS and CDR2 YFSETQ. The CDR3 totals 12 residues. In DNA, the CDR3 is TGCGCCAGCAGCTTGGTAGGAGGGGGGGCTTTCTTT. It is translated as CASSLVGGGAFF.

J is TRBJ2-7 and V is TRBV19, with a possible D match to TRBD1 (5 bases). Germline CDR1 is LNHDA and CDR2 is SQIVND (reference sequence). The V gene lost 5 bases and the J gene lost 4 bases, with 12 bases spanning the gap. The CDR3 is 13 amino acids. CDR3 coding DNA: TGTGCCAGTAGTTTCTCGGACACTTACGAGCAGTACTTC. Translation: CASSFSDTYEQYF.

The V gene is TRBV7-2, the J gene TRBJ2-6; D possibly corresponds to TRBD2 (6 bases). CDR3 length equals 16 residues. Germline CDR1 and CDR2: SGHTA and FQGNSA. V lost 2 bases to trimming and J lost 4 bases, with 12 bases between them. The CDR3 region is CASSLRRGRGANVLTF. CDR3 nucleotide sequence: TGTGCCAGCAGCTTAAGGAGGGGCCGCGGGGCCAACGTCCTGACTTTC.

The chain recombines TRBV10-3 with TRBJ1-4; 8 bases match TRBD1. The germline V gene has CDR1 ENHRY and CDR2 SYGVKD. The CDR3 loop spans 13 amino acids. V shed 4 bases, J shed 8 bases, and the junction held 3 bases outside the gene matches. CDR3 coding DNA: TGTGCCATCAGTGGTAGGGACAGGGAAAAACTGTTTTTT. Encoded protein: CAISGRDREKLFF.

The gene calls are TRBV27 and TRBJ1-5; 8 bases are a match to TRBD1. Germline V gene lookup returns CDR1 MNHEY and CDR2 SMNVEV (reference sequence). The CDR3 loop spans 15 amino acids. Trimming at V came to 2 bases and at J to 1 base, leaving 1 base not matched to a gene. CDR3: CASSLRQGSNQPQHF. The CDR3 bases are TGTGCCAGCAGTTTACGACAGGGGAGCAATCAGCCCCAGCATTTT.

This chain uses TRBV5-4 with TRBJ2-7; TRBD1 agrees at 7 bases. The CDR3 is 13 residues long. Germline trimming cut 4 bases from V and 5 bases from J; bases unmatched to any gene: 6. Germline CDR1 SGHNT, CDR2 YYREEE (reference sequence). The CDR3 sequence is CASSLNRGDEQYF. The CDR3 DNA follows: TGTGCCAGCAGCCTGAACAGGGGAGACGAGCAGTACTTC.

This clone was observed a single time. The chain carries TRBV4-3 and TRBJ1-5; 7 bases are a match to TRBD1. CDR3 length: 15 residues. Germline CDR1 LGHNA, CDR2 YSLEER. The V gene end was trimmed by 4 bases and the J gene end by 4 bases; junction bases not matched to a gene: 7. CDR3: CASSRRTGRNQPQHF. The CDR3, as DNA: TGCGCCAGCAGCCGTAGGACAGGTCGTAATCAGCCCCAGCATTTT.

The chain links TRBV10-2 to TRBJ2-2; no clear D gene. The V and J ends lost 2 bases and 5 bases respectively, with 12 bases between them. Germline V gene sequence: CDR1 WSHSY, CDR2 SAAADI. This CDR3 comprises 15 residues. The DNA of the CDR3 is TGCGCCAGCAGTGAGCAACTAACCACTACCGGGGAGCTGTTTTTT. Encoded protein: CASSEQLTTTGELFF.

The genes are TRBV18 and TRBJ2-1; 7 bases agree with TRBD1. Germline-derived CDR1 and CDR2 are KGHSH and LQKENI. V lost 6 bases to trimming and J lost 5 bases; unmatched junction nucleotides: 7. The CDR3 is 14 amino acids. The CDR3 is CASSLTGSNNEQFF. As DNA, the CDR3 is TGTGCCAGCTCCCTGACAGGGTCTAACAATGAGCAGTTCTTC. The full variable domain, rest sourced from reference TRBV18 and TRBJ2-1, is NAGVMQNPRHLVRRRGQEARLRCSPMKGHSHVYWYRQLPEEGLKFMVYLQKENIIDESGMPKERFSAEFPKEGPSILRIQQVVRGDSAAYFCASSLTGSNNEQFFGPGTRLTVL.

DNA for the CDR3: TGTGCCAGCAGCCAAGCTGGACAGGGGAGTACCGGGGAGCTGTTTTTT. It specifies CASSQAGQGSTGELFF. The rearrangement joins TRBV5-4 to TRBJ2-2; TRBD1 matches at 9 bases. This CDR3 contains 16 residues. J gave up 5 bases and V 4 bases, and 9 bases lay outside the gene matches. The germline gives CDR1 SGHNT, CDR2 YYREEE (reference sequence).

In its sample, this clone was seen once. The chain carries TRBV25-1 and TRBJ1-1, with D possibly TRBD1 on 6 matching bases. CDR3 length: 15 amino acids. Germline CDR1 and CDR2: MGHDK and SYGVNS. Trimming cost V 4 bases and J 3 bases, with 15 bases left between them. CDR3 protein: CASSGYREDDTEAFF. The CDR3 nucleotides are TGTGCCAGCAGTGGATACAGGGAGGATGACACTGAAGCTTTCTTT.

This clone has a handful of counts. The J gene is TRBJ1-2, the V gene TRBV10-3; D might be TRBD1 (5 bases). Germline CDR1 is ENHRY and CDR2 is SYGVKD. This CDR3 has 13 residues. Trimming removed 4 bases from V and 6 bases from J, with 12 bases in between. The DNA of the CDR3 is TGTGCCATCAGTGCCAGGGAACAGGATGGCTACACCTTC. Amino acid sequence: CAISAREQDGYTF.

V and J are TRBV7-6 and TRBJ1-1; D call uncertain. Germline-derived CDR1 and CDR2 are SGHVS and FNYEAQ. V lost 1 base to trimming and J lost 2 bases, with 8 bases between them. CDR3 length: 14 residues. The CDR3 coding sequence is TGTGCCAGCAGCTTAGTGCCAGCCAACACTGAAGCTTTCTTT. Translated: CASSLVPANTEAFF.

The rearrangement joins TRBV19 to TRBJ1-6; D perhaps matches TRBD1 (6 bases). Trimming removed 6 bases from V and 7 bases from J, with 10 bases in between. CDR1 is LNHDA, CDR2 SQIVND, per germline (reference sequence). The length of the CDR3 is 13 residues. The CDR3 loop is CASRGQFNSPLHF. The CDR3 nucleotides are TGTGCCAGTAGAGGACAGTTCAATTCACCCCTCCACTTT.

V usage is TRBV7-2 and J usage is TRBJ1-2; perhaps TRBD1 as D (5 bases). The germline V and J ends were trimmed by 3 bases and 5 bases, with 10 bases remaining between them. CDR1 SGHTA and CDR2 FQGNSA come from the germline V gene. This CDR3 is 13 amino acids long. CDR3 residues: CASSFTREYGYTF. The CDR3, as DNA: TGTGCCAGCAGCTTTACCAGGGAGTATGGCTACACCTTC.

The chain couples TRBV2 to TRBJ2-3; 12 nucleotides match TRBD2. Germline trimming cut 4 bases from V and 3 bases from J; bases unmatched to any gene: 8. Germline values: CDR1 SNHLY, CDR2 FYNNEI. The CDR3 consists of 17 residues. The CDR3, as DNA: TGTGCCAGCAGTGCTCGACTAGCGGGGGCTGGGACAGATACGCAGTATTTT. Its translation: CASSARLAGAGTDTQYF.

The CDR3 region is CASSWERQTEAFF. CDR3 in DNA: TGTGCCAGCAGCTGGGAGAGGCAGACTGAAGCTTTCTTT. This chain connects TRBV5-4 to TRBJ1-1; D gene unclear. Trimming left V 3 bases short and J 5 bases short, with 11 bases between. The CDR3 length is 13 residues. The germline V gene encodes CDR1 SGHNT and CDR2 YYREEE (reference sequence).

The chain combines TRBV19 with TRBJ1-2, with no clear D. The length of the CDR3 is 17 residues. V dropped 0 bases and J dropped 2 bases, with 16 bases sitting between them. CDR1 and CDR2 from the germline V gene are LNHDA and SQIVND (reference sequence). CDR3 residues: CASSIDLLYEGNYGYTF. DNA for the CDR3: TGTGCCAGTAGTATAGACCTTCTGTACGAAGGAAACTATGGCTACACCTTC.

The table lists this clone with a few counts. V is TRBV11-3 and J is TRBJ2-5, with D perhaps TRBD1 (5 bases). CDR3 length equals 15 residues. Germline CDR1 reads SGHNT; CDR2 reads YENEEA. Trimming took 2 bases from V and 5 from J, leaving 15 bases between them. The CDR3, as DNA: TGTGCCAGCAGCTTAATCTCCTGGAGACAGGAGACCCAGTACTTC. This translates into CASSLISWRQETQYF.

This rearrangement joins TRBV19 to TRBJ1-1, with D unresolved. Per the germline V gene, CDR1 is LNHDA and CDR2 is SQIVND (reference sequence). The V end was cut by 5 bases, the J end by 7 bases, with 8 bases between. The CDR3 runs to 11 residues. CDR3 residues: CASSARGEAFF. The CDR3, as DNA: TGTGCCAGTAGTGCCCGCGGTGAAGCTTTCTTT.